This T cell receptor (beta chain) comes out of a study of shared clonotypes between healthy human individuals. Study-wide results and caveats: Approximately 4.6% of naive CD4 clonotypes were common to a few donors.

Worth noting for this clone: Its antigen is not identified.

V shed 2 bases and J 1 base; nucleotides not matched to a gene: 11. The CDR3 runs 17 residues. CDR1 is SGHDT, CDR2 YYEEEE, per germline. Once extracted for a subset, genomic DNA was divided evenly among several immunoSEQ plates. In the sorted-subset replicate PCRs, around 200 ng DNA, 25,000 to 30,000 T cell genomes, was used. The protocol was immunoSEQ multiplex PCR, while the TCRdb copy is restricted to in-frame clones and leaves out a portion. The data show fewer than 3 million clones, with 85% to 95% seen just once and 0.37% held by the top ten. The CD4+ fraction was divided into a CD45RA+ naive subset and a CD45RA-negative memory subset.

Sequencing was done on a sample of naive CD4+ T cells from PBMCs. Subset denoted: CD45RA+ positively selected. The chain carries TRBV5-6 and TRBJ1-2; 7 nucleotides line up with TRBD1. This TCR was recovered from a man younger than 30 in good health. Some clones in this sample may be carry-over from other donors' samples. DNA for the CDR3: TGTGCCAGCAGCTTCGTGGGACAGCGGGATTTTAACTATGGCTACACCTTC. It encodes CASSFVGQRDFNYGYTF.